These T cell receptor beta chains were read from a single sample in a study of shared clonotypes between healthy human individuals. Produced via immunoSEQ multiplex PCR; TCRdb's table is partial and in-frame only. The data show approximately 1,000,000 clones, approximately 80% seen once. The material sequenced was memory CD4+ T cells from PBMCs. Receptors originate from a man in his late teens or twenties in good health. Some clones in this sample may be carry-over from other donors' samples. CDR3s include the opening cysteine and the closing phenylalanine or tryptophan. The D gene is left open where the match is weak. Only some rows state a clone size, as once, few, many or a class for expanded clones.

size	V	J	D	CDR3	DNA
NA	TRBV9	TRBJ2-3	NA	CASSAADTQYF	TGTGCCAGCAGCGCGGCAGATACGCAGTATTTT
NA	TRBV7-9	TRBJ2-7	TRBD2	CASSSTYSSGSSYEQYF	TGTGCCAGCAGCTCCACCTACTCAAGCGGGAGTTCATACGAGCAGTACTTC
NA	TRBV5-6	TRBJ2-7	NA	CASSRTRQSSYEQYF	TGTGCCAGCAGCCGTACTAGACAGTCTTCCTACGAGCAGTACTTC
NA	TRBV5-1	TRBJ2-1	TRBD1	CASSSEGQGAGNEQFF	TGCGCCAGCAGTTCCGAAGGACAGGGGGCAGGCAATGAGCAGTTCTTC
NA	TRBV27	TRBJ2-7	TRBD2	CASSLRRAGVPYEQYF	TGTGCCAGCAGTCTCCGCCGGGCGGGAGTACCCTACGAGCAGTACTTC
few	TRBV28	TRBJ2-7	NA	CASAGSSYEQYF	TGTGCCAGCGCAGGAAGCTCCTACGAGCAGTACTTC
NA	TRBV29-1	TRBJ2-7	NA	CSVAASSNDPHEQYF	TGCAGCGTTGCGGCGAGTTCCAACGACCCCCACGAGCAGTACTTC
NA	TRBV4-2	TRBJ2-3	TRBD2	CASRRTSGGPGDTQYF	TGTGCCAGCAGGCGGACTAGCGGGGGCCCCGGAGATACGCAGTATTTT
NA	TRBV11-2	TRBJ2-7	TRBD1	CASSLGGTGAYEQYF	TGTGCCAGCAGCTTAGGCGGGACAGGGGCCTACGAGCAGTACTTC
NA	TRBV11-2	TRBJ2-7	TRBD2	CASSSTSGRYEQYF	TGTGCCAGCAGCTCGACTAGCGGGAGGTACGAGCAGTACTTC
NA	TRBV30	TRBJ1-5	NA	CAWSVRARNLYSNQPQHF	TGTGCCTGGAGTGTAAGGGCCCGTAACCTTTATAGCAATCAGCCCCAGCATTTT
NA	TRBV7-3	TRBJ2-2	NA	CASSLLNANTGELFF	TGTGCCAGCAGCCTCCTAAACGCGAACACCGGGGAGCTGTTTTTT
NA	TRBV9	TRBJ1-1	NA	CASSVGSGLNTEAFF	TGTGCCAGCAGCGTAGGGTCAGGGTTGAACACTGAAGCTTTCTTT
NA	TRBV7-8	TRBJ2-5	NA	CASSLRAQGETQYF	TGTGCCAGCAGCTTAAGGGCTCAAGGGGAGACCCAGTACTTC
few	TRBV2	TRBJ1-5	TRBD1	CASSRQGNGAQHF	TGTGCCAGCAGTAGACAGGGAAACGGGGCCCAGCATTTT
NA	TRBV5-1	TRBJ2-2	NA	CASTIGTGRTGELFF	TGCGCCAGCACTATAGGGACGGGGAGGACCGGGGAGCTGTTTTTT
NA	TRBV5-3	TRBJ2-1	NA	CARSPSVITEHEQFF	TGTGCCAGAAGTCCTAGCGTCATCACCGAGCATGAGCAGTTCTTC
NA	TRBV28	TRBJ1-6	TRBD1	CASSFPGQGNSPLHF	TGTGCCAGCAGTTTTCCGGGACAGGGAAATTCACCCCTCCACTTT
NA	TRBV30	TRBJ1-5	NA	CAWSVRPNQPQHF	TGTGCCTGGAGTGTACGTCCCAATCAGCCCCAGCATTTT
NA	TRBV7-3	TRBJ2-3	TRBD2	CASSLTSGGHTTDTQYF	TGTGCCAGCAGCTTGACTAGCGGGGGTCATACCACAGATACGCAGTATTTT
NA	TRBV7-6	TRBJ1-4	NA	CASSASGGAAGNEKLFF	TGTGCCAGCAGCGCTAGCGGGGGGGCCGCCGGTAATGAAAAACTGTTTTTT
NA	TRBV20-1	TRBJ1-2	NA	CSAIRLGGYTF	TGCAGTGCGATCCGCTTGGGTGGCTACACCTTC
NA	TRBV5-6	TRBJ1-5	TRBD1	CASSQGPPTGGQPQHF	TGTGCCAGCAGCCAAGGGCCGCCGACAGGGGGTCAGCCCCAGCATTTT
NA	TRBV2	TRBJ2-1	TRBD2	CASRYSGMQFF	TGTGCCAGCCGATATAGCGGGATGCAGTTCTTC
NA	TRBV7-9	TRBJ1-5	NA	CASSHPSNQPQHF	TGTGCCAGCAGCCACCCCAGCAATCAGCCCCAGCATTTT
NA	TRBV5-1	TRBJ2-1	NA	CASSPPLRDHNEQFF	TGCGCCAGCAGCCCGCCCCTCCGGGACCACAATGAGCAGTTCTTC
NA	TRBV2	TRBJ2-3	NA	CASSFLVSTDTQYF	TGTGCCAGCAGTTTCTTAGTTAGCACAGATACGCAGTATTTT
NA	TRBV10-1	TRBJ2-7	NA	CASRGGPGYEQYF	TGCGCCAGCCGAGGAGGACCTGGGTACGAGCAGTACTTC
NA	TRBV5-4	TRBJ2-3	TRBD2	CASSRGLAGATDTQYF	TGTGCCAGCAGCCGCGGACTAGCGGGAGCCACAGATACGCAGTATTTT
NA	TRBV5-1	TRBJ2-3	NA	CASSLEPDTQYF	TGCGCCAGCAGCTTGGAACCAGATACGCAGTATTTT
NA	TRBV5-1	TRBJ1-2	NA	CASGTENYGYTF	TGCGCCAGCGGCACAGAGAACTATGGCTACACCTTC
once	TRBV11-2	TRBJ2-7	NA	CASSLRSGSSYEQYF	TGTGCCAGCAGCTTAAGGTCCGGGAGCTCCTACGAGCAGTACTTC
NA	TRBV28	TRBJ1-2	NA	CASSPPIYGYTF	TGTGCCAGCAGTCCACCAATTTATGGCTACACCTTC
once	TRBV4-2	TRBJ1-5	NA	CASSKNSNQPQHF	TGTGCCAGCAGCAAGAATAGCAATCAGCCCCAGCATTTT
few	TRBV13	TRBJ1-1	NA	CASSLDGRTFGDTEAFF	TGTGCCAGCAGCTTAGACGGTCGTACGTTCGGGGACACTGAAGCTTTCTTT
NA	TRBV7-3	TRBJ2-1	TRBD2	CASSMGLAVRNEQFF	TGTGCCAGCAGTATGGGACTAGCGGTACGCAATGAGCAGTTCTTC
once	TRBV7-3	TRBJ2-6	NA	CASSLTGRNVLTF	TGTGCCAGCAGCTTAACAGGGCGGAACGTCCTGACTTTC
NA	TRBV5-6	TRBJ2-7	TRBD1	CASSLDRGLSYEQYF	TGTGCCAGCAGCCTGGACAGGGGTTTATCCTACGAGCAGTACTTC
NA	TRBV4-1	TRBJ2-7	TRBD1	CASSHLGQGPSGDEQYF	TGCGCCAGCAGCCACCTAGGACAGGGACCCTCGGGTGACGAGCAGTACTTC
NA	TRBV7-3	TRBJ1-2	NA	CASSPRGRLRYGYTF	TGTGCCAGCAGCCCCCGGGGGAGGCTTCGCTATGGCTACACCTTC
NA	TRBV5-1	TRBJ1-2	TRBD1	CASTGTGGDYGYTF	TGCGCCAGCACCGGGACAGGGGGCGACTATGGCTACACCTTC